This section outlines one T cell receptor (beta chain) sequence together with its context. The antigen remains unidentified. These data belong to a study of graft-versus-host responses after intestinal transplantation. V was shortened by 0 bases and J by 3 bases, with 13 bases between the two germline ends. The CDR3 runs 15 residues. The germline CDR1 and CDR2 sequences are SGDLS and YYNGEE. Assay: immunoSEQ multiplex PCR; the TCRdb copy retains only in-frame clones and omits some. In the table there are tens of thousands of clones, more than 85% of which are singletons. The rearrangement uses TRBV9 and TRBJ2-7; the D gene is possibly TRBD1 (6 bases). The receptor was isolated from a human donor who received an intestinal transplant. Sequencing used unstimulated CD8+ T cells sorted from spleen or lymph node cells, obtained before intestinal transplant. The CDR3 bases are TGTGCCAGCAGCGTAGGCTCTGGGGGCGGCTACGAGCAGTACTTC. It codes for CASSVGSGGGYEQYF.